These T cell receptor beta chains were read from a single sample in a study of response to subunit inactivated influenza vaccine. TCRdb independently ran MiXCR on the RT-PCR reads; one entry per CDR3 protein. The sample consists of fewer than 650,000 distinct CDR3 sequences, around 13% of them appearing once. The source was PBMCs from blood, collected 45 days after vaccination. These receptor sequences come from a man over 45 who received an inactivated influenza vaccine. The CDR3 runs from the conserved cysteine through the conserved F or W. D genes are given only for firm matches. Only some rows state a clone size, as once, few, many or a class for expanded clones.

d_gene | j_gene | abundance | v_gene | CDR3nt | CDR3aa
. | TRBJ2-5 | . | TRBV4-1 | TGCGCCAGCAGCCAGGGGGGGCTAAGGGGAGAGACCCAGTACTTC | CASSQGGLRGETQYF
TRBD2 | TRBJ2-2 | many | TRBV4-3 | TGCGCCAGCAGCCAAGTGGGGGGGATCGCGAACACCGGGGAGCTGTTTTTT | CASSQVGGIANTGELFF
. | TRBJ1-5 | . | TRBV6-2/TRBV6-3 | TGTGCCAGCAGCCGGGACCGGGACTATCAGCCCCAGCATTTT | CASSRDRDYQPQHF
. | TRBJ2-2 | few | TRBV12-3/TRBV12-4 | TGTGCCAGCAGTCCTCGACTCACCGCCGGGGAGCTGTTTTTT | CASSPRLTAGELFF
TRBD2 | TRBJ2-3 | many | TRBV12-3/TRBV12-4 | TGTGCCAGCAGGCCCCTAGCGGGAGAAGATACGCAGTATTTT | CASRPLAGEDTQYF
. | TRBJ1-1 | . | TRBV20-1 | TGCAGTGCTAGAGGAGGGCCGGACAACGCGAACACTGAAGCTTTCTTT | CSARGGPDNANTEAFF
TRBD2 | TRBJ2-1 | . | TRBV29-1 | TGCAGCGTTGCATTGCGTCTAGCGGGAGACAATGAGCAGTTCTTC | CSVALRLAGDNEQFF
. | TRBJ2-3 | few | TRBV6-2/TRBV6-3 | TGTGCCAGCAGTTGGCGGTCGGCTAGCACAGATACGCAGTATTTT | CASSWRSASTDTQYF
. | TRBJ1-6 | few | TRBV27 | TGTGCCAGCAGTTTTATAGGGGACGATAATTCACCCCTCCACTTT | CASSFIGDDNSPLHF
. | TRBJ2-4 | . | TRBV6-2/TRBV6-3 | TGTGCCAGCAGTTACTACGGGGTTGCCATTCAGTACTTC | CASSYYGVAIQYF
. | TRBJ1-1 | . | TRBV20-1 | TGCAGTGCTAAACCGGGACGTTTGATCACTGAAGCTTTCTTT | CSAKPGRLITEAFF
TRBD1 | TRBJ2-5 | . | TRBV5-1 | TGCGCCAGCAGATCGGGACAGCCAACGGAGACCCAGTACTTC | CASRSGQPTETQYF
TRBD1 | TRBJ2-1 | few | TRBV20-1 | TGCAGTGCTAGCCCCCTTGACAGGGCTACTGCAAGGAATGAGCAGTTCTTC | CSASPLDRATARNEQFF
. | TRBJ2-7 | many | TRBV7-9 | TGTGCCAGCAGCTTAGGGCTCGTCGAGCAGTACTTC | CASSLGLVEQYF
. | TRBJ2-7 | few | TRBV20-1 | TGCAGTGGCGAAATCGGAGGCTACGAGCAGTACTTC | CSGEIGGYEQYF
TRBD1 | TRBJ1-2 | few | TRBV2 | TGTGCCAGCAGTGGGACAGGGAAAAACTATGGCTACACCTTC | CASSGTGKNYGYTF
. | TRBJ1-2 | . | TRBV6-5 | TGTGCCAGCAGTTACTTACAGGAGAACGGAGGCTACACCTTC | CASSYLQENGGYTF
. | TRBJ2-1 | . | TRBV20-1 | TGCAGTGCTAGAGATGGCCCGCGGGAATACAATGAGCAGTTCTTC | CSARDGPREYNEQFF
TRBD1 | TRBJ1-1 | . | TRBV28 | TGTGCCAGCAGGCCCCAGACAGGGAATCACATGAACACTGAAGCTTTCTTT | CASRPQTGNHMNTEAFF
. | TRBJ2-1 | few | TRBV7-9 | TGTGCCAGCAGCTTAGCAGGGGCCGATGAGCAGTTCTTC | CASSLAGADEQFF
. | TRBJ2-1 | few | TRBV5-6 | TGTGCCAGCAGCTTTGGCGTGGGAAGGGGAGACAATGAGCAGTTCTTC | CASSFGVGRGDNEQFF